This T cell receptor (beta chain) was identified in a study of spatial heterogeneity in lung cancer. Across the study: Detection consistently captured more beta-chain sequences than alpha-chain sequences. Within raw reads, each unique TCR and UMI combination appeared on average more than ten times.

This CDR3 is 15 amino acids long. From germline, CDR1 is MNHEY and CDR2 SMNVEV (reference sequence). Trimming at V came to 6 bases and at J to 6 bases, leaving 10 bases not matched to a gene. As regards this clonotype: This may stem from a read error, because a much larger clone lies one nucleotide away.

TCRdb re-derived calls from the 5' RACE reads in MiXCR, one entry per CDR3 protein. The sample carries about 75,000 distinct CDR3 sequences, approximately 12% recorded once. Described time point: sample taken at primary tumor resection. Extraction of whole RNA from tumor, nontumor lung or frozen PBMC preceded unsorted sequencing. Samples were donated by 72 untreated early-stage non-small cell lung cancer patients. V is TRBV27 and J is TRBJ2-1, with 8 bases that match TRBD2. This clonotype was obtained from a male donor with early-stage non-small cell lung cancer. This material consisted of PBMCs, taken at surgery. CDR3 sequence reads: CASSPPGGRTNEQFF. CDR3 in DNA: TGTGCCAGCAGCCCCCCTGGCGGGAGGACCAATGAGCAGTTCTTC.